Given below is one TCR beta chain in context. The sample belongs to a study of blood T cells in healthy people across ages. The CDR3 runs 15 residues. V shed 5 bases and J shed 2 bases, with 16 bases lying between them. Germline assignment: CDR1 SGHTA and CDR2 FQGNSA. A sample-barcoded 5' primer and a J-beta primer mix were used in a second PCR of roughly 7 to 12 cycles. MiXCR, run by TCRdb on the 5' RACE reads, gives a single entry per CDR3 protein. Of roughly 680,000 distinct CDR3 sequences listed, under 65% were seen once; the top ten hold about 14%. This chain joins TRBV7-2 and TRBJ2-7; D is perhaps TRBD2 (8 bases). The sequence was obtained from a woman at least 80 years old in good health. Specimen: blood. This chain's CDR3 is CASSPRQGLAYEQYF. For the CDR3, the DNA is TGTGCCAGCAGCCCCCGACAGGGACTAGCCTACGAGCAGTACTTC.